This TCR beta chain was recorded in a study of Tregs in tolerant kidney transplant recipients (dated by TCRdb to between 2018 and 2021). About the full investigation: The study used TCRbeta sequencing to identify donor-specific regulatory T cells before combined kidney and bone marrow transplantation, then tracked those cells after transplant. In 3 healthy controls, several methods of expanding Tregs specific for an allogeneic donor were compared by TCRbeta repertoire sequencing.

Unstimulated Tregs (CD4+CD25+CD127-), CD4+ non-Tregs (CD4+CD25-), CD4 and CD8 cells were FACS-sorted from thawed PBMCs. Blood from healthy controls was obtained either as purchased buffy coats or from healthy volunteers. Healthy control blood was processed to PBMCs with a Ficoll density gradient and then cryopreserved, whereas patient PBMCs were collected both before and after transplant. Genomic DNA was extracted from sorted cells with the QIAGEN DNeasy Blood and Tissue Kit for TCRbeta CDR3 sequencing. High-throughput TCRbeta CDR3 sequencing, including PCR amplification with bias correction and internal controls, was performed commercially through immunoSEQ. As for the authors' bioinformatics: A unique productive TCRbeta sequence was defined by the CDR3 nucleotide sequence when primers matched, and otherwise by the CDR3 amino acid sequence together with the Vbeta and Jbeta genes. To correct sorting error, sequences shared between sorted populations at a frequency ratio of 2:1 or less were removed; the rest were assigned to the higher population. A sequence was defined as donor-reactive if the sequence was expanded at least 5-fold in CFSE-low cells compared with unstimulated cells and had a frequency of at least 0.01% in CFSE-low cells. Jensen-Shannon divergence, calculated on the top 100 TCRbeta sequences ranked by frequency, was used to quantify repertoire divergence. For samples with multiple sequencing runs, sorting error was corrected in each run separately before the runs were combined. TCRdb provides this immuneACCESS table in a form limited to in-frame rearrangements. Some clones are lacking; in checked studies, under half of them reflect an unresolved V gene, and why the rest are absent is not known. The DNA gave D and trimming, while V, J and clone size come from that table. This sample comprises about 120,000 clones, roughly 93% of them detected only once. The ten largest clones capture approximately 0.59% of the sample.

In regard to this clone: Its antigen is not yet known. No base quality values were provided; no much bigger clone lies one nucleotide off. The same CDR3 can be traced to other DNA sequences in this sample.

The CDR3 goes from the cysteine to the phenylalanine over 15 residues. The read is trimmed to its CDR3 DNA, 45 bases read in frame from base 1. Between the V and J ends, shortened by 0 bases and 7 bases respectively, the junction contains 13 bases. The germline V gene yields LGHNA for CDR1 and YNFKEQ for CDR2. Overall study outcomes, separate from this receptor: Because the study included only a small number of patients, the results must be confirmed in larger populations and under other immunosuppression protocols. Biological reproducibility was not directly assessed, although technical replication error appeared to be minimal. Expanding Tregs with activated donor B cells appeared to identify the most biologically relevant and donor-specific TCRbeta repertoire.

Sequencing was carried out using CD4+ T cells from blood. The receptor was derived from a human donor in good health. Recombination connected TRBV4-2 to TRBJ1-5, with TRBD1 tentatively as D gene (5 bases match). The CDR3 region reads CASSQDLRDGQPQHF. The DNA sequence reads TGTGCCAGCAGCCAAGATCTCAGGGACGGGCAGCCCCAGCATTTT.